These T cell receptor beta chains were read from a single sample in a study of T cell responses to AZD1222 COVID-19 vaccine. Assay: immunoSEQ multiplex PCR; the TCRdb copy retains only in-frame clones and omits some. The sample records 130,000 to 150,000 clones, 85% to 95% being singletons. This material consisted of peripheral blood, taken after recovery from COVID-19. These receptors originate from an adult who had recovered from COVID-19. Both conserved end residues are part of each CDR3. Each record gives: CDR3 DNA, CDR3 protein, clone size, D gene, V gene, J gene. D genes are given only for firm matches. Only part of the rows carry a size: once, few, many, or a class if the clone is expanded.

DNA: TGTGCCAGCAGTTCCTCCGAACTAGCGGGAGGAAACGAGCAGTACTTC; CDR3: CASSSSELAGGNEQYF; size: -; D: TRBD2; V: TRBV28; J: TRBJ2-7
DNA: TGCGCCAGCAGTAGGGACGGAGGCTACGAGCAGTACTTC; CDR3: CASSRDGGYEQYF; size: -; D: -; V: TRBV5-1; J: TRBJ2-7
DNA: TGTGCCAGCAGTTACTGGGGGCTAGCGGGAAAGGGGGAGCTGTTTTTT; CDR3: CASSYWGLAGKGELFF; size: -; D: TRBD2; V: TRBV6-5; J: TRBJ2-2
DNA: TGTGCCAGCAGCTCATCCCCAGGGGTAGAACCCCAGCATTTT; CDR3: CASSSSPGVEPQHF; size: once; D: -; V: TRBV7-9; J: TRBJ1-5
DNA: TGCGCCAGCAGCTTGTTTGGAAGGGCATCTCTAACCAAAAACATTCAGTACTTC; CDR3: CASSLFGRASLTKNIQYF; size: -; D: -; V: TRBV5-1; J: TRBJ2-4
DNA: TGCAGCGTTGAAAGGGGGTTGGCCGGGGAGCTGTTTTTT; CDR3: CSVERGLAGELFF; size: -; D: -; V: TRBV29-1; J: TRBJ2-2
DNA: TGTGCCAGCAGTGAGGACACTAGCACAGATACGCAGTATTTT; CDR3: CASSEDTSTDTQYF; size: -; D: -; V: TRBV6-4; J: TRBJ2-3
DNA: TGTGCCAGCAGCGTAGGTAGCGGGAGGGCCGGAGATACGCAGTATTTT; CDR3: CASSVGSGRAGDTQYF; size: -; D: TRBD2; V: TRBV9; J: TRBJ2-3
DNA: TGTGCCACCGACCCTGGGGGGTTTAGTGAAAAACTGTTTTTT; CDR3: CATDPGGFSEKLFF; size: -; D: -; V: TRBV2; J: TRBJ1-4
DNA: TGTGCCAGCAGCTTAGGTCCTAGCGGGAGGGCCTACGAGCAGTACTTC; CDR3: CASSLGPSGRAYEQYF; size: -; D: TRBD2; V: TRBV7-2; J: TRBJ2-7
DNA: TGCGCCAGCAGCTTGGGGGGCAGGGGCACAGATACGCAGTATTTT; CDR3: CASSLGGRGTDTQYF; size: -; D: -; V: TRBV5-1; J: TRBJ2-3
DNA: TGTGCCAGCAGCTTAGTAACAGGCTCTAATTATGGCTACACCTTC; CDR3: CASSLVTGSNYGYTF; size: -; D: -; V: TRBV11-2; J: TRBJ1-2
DNA: TGTGCCAGCAGCCCAGGGGGTGAGGCCGGGGAGCTGTTTTTT; CDR3: CASSPGGEAGELFF; size: once; D: TRBD1; V: TRBV11-3; J: TRBJ2-2
DNA: TGCGCCAGCAGTGAGTCTGGCCGCGGCACCCTCAATGAGCAGTTCTTC; CDR3: CASSESGRGTLNEQFF; size: once; D: -; V: TRBV10-1; J: TRBJ2-1
DNA: TGTGCCAGCAGCCAAGAGTACGGTACTTACGAGCAGTACTTC; CDR3: CASSQEYGTYEQYF; size: -; D: -; V: TRBV3-1/TRBV3-2; J: TRBJ2-7
DNA: TGTGCCAGCCGTCAGGAGGGAGTTCTCACTGAAGCTTTCTTT; CDR3: CASRQEGVLTEAFF; size: -; D: -; V: TRBV18; J: TRBJ1-1
DNA: TGTGCCAGCAGCGCGCTGCTAGCGGGTAAAGAGACCCAGTACTTC; CDR3: CASSALLAGKETQYF; size: -; D: TRBD2; V: TRBV13; J: TRBJ2-5
DNA: TGTGCCAGCAGCCAACCAAGCGGGACAGGGAGCACCGGGGAGCTGTTTTTT; CDR3: CASSQPSGTGSTGELFF; size: once; D: TRBD1; V: TRBV3-1/TRBV3-2; J: TRBJ2-2
DNA: TGTGCCAGCAGCTTATATGAGACAGGGGTACATAAAGATGGCTACACCTTC; CDR3: CASSLYETGVHKDGYTF; size: -; D: TRBD1; V: TRBV11-2; J: TRBJ1-2
DNA: TGTGCCAGCAGTGAGGGGATCCAAAATTCACCCCTCCACTTT; CDR3: CASSEGIQNSPLHF; size: -; D: -; V: TRBV6-1; J: TRBJ1-6
DNA: TGTGCCAGTAAACAAAGCAGGGAAAGCAATCAGCCCCAGCATTTT; CDR3: CASKQSRESNQPQHF; size: -; D: -; V: TRBV19; J: TRBJ1-5
DNA: TGTGCCACCAGTGTGTCACGGGGCTCAGCGGAGACCCAGTACTTC; CDR3: CATSVSRGSAETQYF; size: -; D: -; V: TRBV24-1; J: TRBJ2-5
DNA: TGTGCCACCAGCAGAGATAGTGGGATGAACACTGAAGCTTTCTTT; CDR3: CATSRDSGMNTEAFF; size: -; D: -; V: TRBV15; J: TRBJ1-1
DNA: TGTGCCAGCTCAACAGGGTTGAATTCACCCCTCCACTTT; CDR3: CASSTGLNSPLHF; size: -; D: -; V: TRBV18; J: TRBJ1-6
DNA: TGTGCCAGCAGCCTTTCGACAGCCAACAATGAGCAGTTCTTC; CDR3: CASSLSTANNEQFF; size: -; D: -; V: TRBV14; J: TRBJ2-1
DNA: TGTGCCTGGAGTGCTGGGGGCACCATATATTTT; CDR3: CAWSAGGTIYF; size: -; D: -; V: TRBV30; J: TRBJ1-3
DNA: TGTGCCACCAGCAGAGTCCCGACCCACCGGACAGGGAGAACCCACGAGCAGTACTTC; CDR3: CATSRVPTHRTGRTHEQYF; size: -; D: TRBD1; V: TRBV15; J: TRBJ2-7
DNA: TGTGCCTGGAGTGTAGAAGGCCGGACATCGAAGCAGTTCTTC; CDR3: CAWSVEGRTSKQFF; size: once; D: -; V: TRBV30; J: TRBJ2-1
DNA: TGTGCCAGCAGGAGGGCAGATCGTGGCTATGGCTACACCTTC; CDR3: CASRRADRGYGYTF; size: once; D: -; V: TRBV27; J: TRBJ1-2
DNA: TGCGCCAGCAGCCAAGGAGGGGGAGATTCACCCCTCCACTTT; CDR3: CASSQGGGDSPLHF; size: few; D: -; V: TRBV4-1; J: TRBJ1-6
DNA: TGCGCCAGCAGCTTGGAGGGGTACTCTGGAAACACCATATATTTT; CDR3: CASSLEGYSGNTIYF; size: -; D: -; V: TRBV5-1; J: TRBJ1-3
DNA: TGTGCCAGCAGGGCGGGACTAGCGGGAGGGCCGGAGACCCAGTACTTC; CDR3: CASRAGLAGGPETQYF; size: -; D: TRBD2; V: TRBV2; J: TRBJ2-5
DNA: TGCAGCGTTGTGTTTGGGGTATCGGAAAAACTGTTTTTT; CDR3: CSVVFGVSEKLFF; size: -; D: -; V: TRBV29-1; J: TRBJ1-4
DNA: TGTGCCAGCAGTTTAAATGGGGTCACAGATACGCAGTATTTT; CDR3: CASSLNGVTDTQYF; size: -; D: -; V: TRBV27; J: TRBJ2-3
DNA: TGTGCCAGCAGCCCGCTCGGGCAAGAGACCCAGTACTTC; CDR3: CASSPLGQETQYF; size: -; D: -; V: TRBV7-3; J: TRBJ2-5
DNA: TGCGCCAGCAGTGACACGACCTATGGCTACACCTTC; CDR3: CASSDTTYGYTF; size: once; D: -; V: TRBV10-2; J: TRBJ1-2
DNA: TGTGCCAGCAGCTTGGGGCTGGGACACTTAAGCTCCTATAATTCACCCCTCCACTTT; CDR3: CASSLGLGHLSSYNSPLHF; size: once; D: -; V: TRBV5-6; J: TRBJ1-6